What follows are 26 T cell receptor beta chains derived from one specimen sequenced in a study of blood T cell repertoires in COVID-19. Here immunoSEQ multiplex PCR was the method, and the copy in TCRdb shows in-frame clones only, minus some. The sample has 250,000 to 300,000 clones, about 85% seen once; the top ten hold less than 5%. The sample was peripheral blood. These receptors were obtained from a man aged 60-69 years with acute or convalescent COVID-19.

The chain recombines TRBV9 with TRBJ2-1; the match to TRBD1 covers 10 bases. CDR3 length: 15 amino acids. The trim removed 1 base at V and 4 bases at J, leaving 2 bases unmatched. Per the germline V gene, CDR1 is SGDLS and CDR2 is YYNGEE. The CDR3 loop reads CASSVRTGGYNEQFF. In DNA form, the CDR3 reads TGTGCCAGCAGCGTACGGACAGGGGGATACAATGAGCAGTTCTTC.

The DNA of the CDR3 is TGTGCCAGCAGGGTGAGCTCCTACAATGAGCAGTTCTTC. Amino acids: CASRVSSYNEQFF. The rearrangement uses TRBV28 and TRBJ2-1, with no clear D. Germline CDR1 is MDHEN and CDR2 is SYDVKM. The CDR3 totals 13 residues. V lost 6 bases to trimming and J lost 0 bases, with 6 bases between them.

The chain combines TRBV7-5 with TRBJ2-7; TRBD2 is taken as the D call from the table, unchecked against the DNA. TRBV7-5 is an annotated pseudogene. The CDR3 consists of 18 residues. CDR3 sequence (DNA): TGTGCCAGAAGCCCTAGGACTAGCGGGAGTTCTCCTCGGAACGAGCAGTACTTC. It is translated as CARSPRTSGSSPRNEQYF.

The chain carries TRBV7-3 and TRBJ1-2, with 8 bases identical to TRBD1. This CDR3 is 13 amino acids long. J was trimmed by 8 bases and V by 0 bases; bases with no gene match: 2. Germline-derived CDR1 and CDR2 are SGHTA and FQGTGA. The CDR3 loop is CASSLTGQGGYTF. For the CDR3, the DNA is TGTGCCAGCAGCTTAACCGGACAGGGCGGCTACACCTTC.

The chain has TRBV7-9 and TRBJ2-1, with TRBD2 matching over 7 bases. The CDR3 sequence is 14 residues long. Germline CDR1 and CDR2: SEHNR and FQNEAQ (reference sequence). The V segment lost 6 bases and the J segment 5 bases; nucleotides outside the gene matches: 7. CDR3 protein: CASREASGDNEQFF. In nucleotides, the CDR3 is TGTGCCAGCAGAGAGGCTAGCGGCGACAATGAGCAGTTCTTC.

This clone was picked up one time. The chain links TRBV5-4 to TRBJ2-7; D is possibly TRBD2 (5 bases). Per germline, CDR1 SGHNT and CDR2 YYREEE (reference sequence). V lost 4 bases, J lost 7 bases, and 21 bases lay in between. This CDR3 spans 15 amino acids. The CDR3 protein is CASSPGFRATGEQYF. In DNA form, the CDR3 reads TGTGCCAGCAGCCCCGGATTTAGAGCGACGGGGGAGCAGTACTTC.

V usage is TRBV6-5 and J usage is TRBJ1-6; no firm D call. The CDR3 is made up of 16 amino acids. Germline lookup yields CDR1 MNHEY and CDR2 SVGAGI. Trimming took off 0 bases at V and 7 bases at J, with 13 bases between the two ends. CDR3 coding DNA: TGTGCCAGCAGTTACTCAGTCCCGAGCGGAAATTCACCCCTCCACTTT. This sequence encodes CASSYSVPSGNSPLHF.

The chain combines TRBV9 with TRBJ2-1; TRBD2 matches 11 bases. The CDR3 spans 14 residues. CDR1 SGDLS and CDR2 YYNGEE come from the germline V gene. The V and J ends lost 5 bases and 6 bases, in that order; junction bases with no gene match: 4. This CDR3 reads CASRPSGGSNEQFF. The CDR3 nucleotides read TGTGCCAGCAGACCTAGCGGGGGGTCCAATGAGCAGTTCTTC. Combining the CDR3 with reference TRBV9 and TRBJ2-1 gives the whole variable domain DSGVTQTPKHLITATGQRVTLRCSPRSGDLSVYWYQQSLDQGLQFLIQYYNGEERAKGNILERFSAQQFPDLHSELNLSSLELGDSALYFCASRPSGGSNEQFFGPGTRLTVL.

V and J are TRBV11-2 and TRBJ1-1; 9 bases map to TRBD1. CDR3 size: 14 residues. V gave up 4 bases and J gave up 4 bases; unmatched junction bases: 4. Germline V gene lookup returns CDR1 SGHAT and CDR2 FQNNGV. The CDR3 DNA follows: TGTGCCAGCAGCTCTCTGGACAGGGGCACTGAAGCTTTCTTT. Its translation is CASSSLDRGTEAFF. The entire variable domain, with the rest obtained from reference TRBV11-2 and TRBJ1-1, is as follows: EAGVAQSPRYKIIEKRQSVAFWCNPISGHATLYWYQQILGQGPKLLIQFQNNGVVDDSQLPKDRFSAERLKGVDSTLKIQPAKLEDSAVYLCASSSLDRGTEAFFGQGTRLTVV.

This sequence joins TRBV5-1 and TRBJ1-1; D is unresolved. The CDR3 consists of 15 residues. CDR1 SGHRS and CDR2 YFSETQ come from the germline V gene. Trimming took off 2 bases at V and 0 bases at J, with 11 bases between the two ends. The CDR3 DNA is TGCGCCAGCAGCTTTGGCAGGAATTTGAACACTGAAGCTTTCTTT. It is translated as CASSFGRNLNTEAFF.

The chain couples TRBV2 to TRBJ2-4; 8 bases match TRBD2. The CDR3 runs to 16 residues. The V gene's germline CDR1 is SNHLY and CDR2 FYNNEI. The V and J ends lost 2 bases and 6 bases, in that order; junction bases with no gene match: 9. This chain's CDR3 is CASSETPAGVRNIQYF. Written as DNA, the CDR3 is TGTGCCAGCAGTGAAACCCCAGCGGGAGTGAGAAACATTCAGTACTTC. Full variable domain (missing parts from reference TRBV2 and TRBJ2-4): EPEVTQTPSHQVTQMGQEVILRCVPISNHLYFYWYRQILGQKVEFLVSFYNNEISEKSEIFDDQFSVERPDGSNFTLKIRSTKLEDSAMYFCASSETPAGVRNIQYFGAGTRLSVL.

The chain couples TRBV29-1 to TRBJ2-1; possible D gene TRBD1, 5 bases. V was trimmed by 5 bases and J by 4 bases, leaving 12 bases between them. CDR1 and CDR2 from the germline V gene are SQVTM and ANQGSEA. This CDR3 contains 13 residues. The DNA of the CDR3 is TGCAGCGTTCTTCCGACAGCTTACAATGAGCAGTTCTTC. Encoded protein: CSVLPTAYNEQFF.

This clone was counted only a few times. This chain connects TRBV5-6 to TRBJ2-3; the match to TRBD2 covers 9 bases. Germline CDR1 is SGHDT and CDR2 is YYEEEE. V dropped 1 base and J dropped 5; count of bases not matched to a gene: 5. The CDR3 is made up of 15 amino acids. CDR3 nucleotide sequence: TGTGCCAGCAGCTTGATGGGACTAGCCGTAGATACGCAGTATTTT. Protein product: CASSLMGLAVDTQYF.

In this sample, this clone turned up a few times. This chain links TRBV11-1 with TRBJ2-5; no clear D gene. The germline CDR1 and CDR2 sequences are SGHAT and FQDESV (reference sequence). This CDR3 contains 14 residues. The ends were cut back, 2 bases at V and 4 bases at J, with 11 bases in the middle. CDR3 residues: CASSLNLVAETQYF. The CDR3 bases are TGTGCCAGCAGCTTAAACCTAGTTGCAGAGACCCAGTACTTC.

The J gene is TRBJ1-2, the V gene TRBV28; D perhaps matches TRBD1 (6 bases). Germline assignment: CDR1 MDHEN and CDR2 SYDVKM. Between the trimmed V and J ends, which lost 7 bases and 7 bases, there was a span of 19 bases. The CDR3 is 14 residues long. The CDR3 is CASTMARGALGYTF. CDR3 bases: TGTGCCAGCACCATGGCCCGGGGGGCGCTTGGCTACACCTTC.

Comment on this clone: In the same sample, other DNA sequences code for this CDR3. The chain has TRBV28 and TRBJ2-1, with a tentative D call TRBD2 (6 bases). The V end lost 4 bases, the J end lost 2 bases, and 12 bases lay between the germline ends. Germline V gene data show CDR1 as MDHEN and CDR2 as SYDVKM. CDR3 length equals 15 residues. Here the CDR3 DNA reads TGTGCCAGCAGTTCCGGGACTGGGACCTACAATGAGCAGTTCTTC. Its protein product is CASSSGTGTYNEQFF. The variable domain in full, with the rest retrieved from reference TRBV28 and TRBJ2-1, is DVKVTQSSRYLVKRTGEKVFLECVQDMDHENMFWYRQDPGLGLRLIYFSYDVKMKEKGDIPEGYSVSREKKERFSLILESASTNQTSMYLCASSSGTGTYNEQFFGPGTRLTVL.

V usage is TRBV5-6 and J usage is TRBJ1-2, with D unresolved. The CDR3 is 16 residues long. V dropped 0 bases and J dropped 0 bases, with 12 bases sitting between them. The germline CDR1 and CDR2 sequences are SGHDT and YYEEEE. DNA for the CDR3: TGTGCCAGCAGCTTGGTCGTTACAGAAACTAACTATGGCTACACCTTC. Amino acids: CASSLVVTETNYGYTF.

DNA for the CDR3: TGTGCCAGCAGCCCCCCCTATGGGAGATACGAGCAGTACTTC. Its protein product is CASSPPYGRYEQYF. The chain uses TRBV11-2 and TRBJ2-7; possibly TRBD2 for D (5 bases). The V and J ends lost 5 bases and 4 bases respectively, with 15 bases between them. This CDR3 has 14 amino acids. In germline, CDR1 is SGHAT, CDR2 FQNNGV.

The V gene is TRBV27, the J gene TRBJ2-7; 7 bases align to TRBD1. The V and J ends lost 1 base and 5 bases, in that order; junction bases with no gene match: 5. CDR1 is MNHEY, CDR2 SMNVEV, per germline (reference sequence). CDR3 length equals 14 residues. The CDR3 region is CASSLWQGVNEQYF. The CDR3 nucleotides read TGTGCCAGCAGTTTATGGCAGGGGGTGAACGAGCAGTACTTC.

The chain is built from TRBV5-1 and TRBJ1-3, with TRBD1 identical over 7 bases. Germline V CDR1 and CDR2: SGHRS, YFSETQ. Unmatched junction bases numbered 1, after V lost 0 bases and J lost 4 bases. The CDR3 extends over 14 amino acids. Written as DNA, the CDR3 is TGCGCCAGCAGCTTGGCAGGGGGAGGAAACACCATATATTTT. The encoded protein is CASSLAGGGNTIYF.

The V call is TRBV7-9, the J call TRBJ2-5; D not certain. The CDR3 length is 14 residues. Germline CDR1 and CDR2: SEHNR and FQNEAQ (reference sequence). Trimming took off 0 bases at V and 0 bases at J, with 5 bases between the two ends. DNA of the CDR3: TGTGCCAGCAGCTTAGCGGCAGACCAAGAGACCCAGTACTTC. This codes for CASSLAADQETQYF.

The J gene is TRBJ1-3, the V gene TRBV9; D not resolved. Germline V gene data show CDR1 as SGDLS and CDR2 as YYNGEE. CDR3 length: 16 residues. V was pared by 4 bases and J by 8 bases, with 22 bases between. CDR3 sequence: CASSLPVIRPEDTIYF. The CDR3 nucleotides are TGTGCCAGCAGCCTTCCGGTGATTCGCCCTGAGGACACCATATATTTT.

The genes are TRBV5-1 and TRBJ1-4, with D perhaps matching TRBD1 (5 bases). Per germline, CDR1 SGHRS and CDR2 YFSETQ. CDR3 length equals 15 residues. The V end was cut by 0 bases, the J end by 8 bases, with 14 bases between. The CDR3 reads CASSLGQLQREKLFF. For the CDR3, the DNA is TGCGCCAGCAGCTTGGGACAGCTACAACGGGAAAAACTGTTTTTT.

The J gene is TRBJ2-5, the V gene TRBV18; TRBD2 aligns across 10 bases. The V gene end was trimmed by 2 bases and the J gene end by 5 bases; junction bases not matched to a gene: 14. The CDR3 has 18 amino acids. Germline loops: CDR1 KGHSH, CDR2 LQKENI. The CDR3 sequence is CASSPGMTGTSAQETQYF. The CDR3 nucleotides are TGTGCCAGCTCACCAGGGATGACAGGGACTAGCGCCCAGGAGACCCAGTACTTC. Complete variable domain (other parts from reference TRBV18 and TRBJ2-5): NAGVMQNPRHLVRRRGQEARLRCSPMKGHSHVYWYRQLPEEGLKFMVYLQKENIIDESGMPKERFSAEFPKEGPSILRIQQVVRGDSAAYFCASSPGMTGTSAQETQYFGPGTRLLVL.

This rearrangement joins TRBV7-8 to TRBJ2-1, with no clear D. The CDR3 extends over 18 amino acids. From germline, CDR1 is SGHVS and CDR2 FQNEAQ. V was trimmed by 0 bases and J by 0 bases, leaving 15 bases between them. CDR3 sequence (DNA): TGTGCCAGCAGCTTAGCAGAAATACAGTCTTACTCCTACAATGAGCAGTTCTTC. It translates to CASSLAEIQSYSYNEQFF.

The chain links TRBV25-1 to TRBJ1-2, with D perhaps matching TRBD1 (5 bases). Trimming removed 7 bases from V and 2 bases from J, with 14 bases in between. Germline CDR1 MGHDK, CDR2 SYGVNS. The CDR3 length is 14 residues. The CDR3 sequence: CASTGPGRNYGYTF. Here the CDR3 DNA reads TGTGCCAGCACCGGGCCAGGGAGGAACTATGGCTACACCTTC.